These 11 T cell receptor beta chains came from one sample sequenced in a study of T cell repertoires in cytomegalovirus infection. TCRdb independently ran MiXCR on the reads; one entry per CDR3 protein. The top ten clones hold under 30% of a sample with roughly 200,000 distinct CDR3 sequences, 15% to 20% of them seen once. Sequencing input: CD8+ T cells from PBMCs. These TCRs come from a human donor in good health (CMV status not recorded). Some clones in this sample may be carry-over from other donors' samples.

This clonotype has just a few counts. The chain recombines TRBV7-2 with TRBJ2-1; 10 positions agree with TRBD2. J lost 2 bases, V lost 5 bases, and 6 bases had no gene match. The CDR3 spans 16 residues. In germline, CDR1 is SGHTA, CDR2 FQGNSA. The CDR3 sequence: CASSVSSGGAYNEQFF. CDR3 bases: TGTGCCAGCAGCGTCTCCAGCGGGGGGGCCTACAATGAGCAGTTCTTC.

This clonotype was counted between two and nine times. V and J are TRBV6-5 and TRBJ2-2; no clear D. V gave up 0 bases and J gave up 6 bases, with 11 bases separating them. This CDR3 is 15 amino acids long. Germline V gives CDR1 MNHEY, CDR2 SVGAGI. CDR3 region: CASSYSGYAAGELFF. CDR3 nucleotides: TGTGCCAGCAGTTACTCGGGCTACGCCGCCGGGGAGCTGTTTTTT.

The chain links TRBV7-6 to TRBJ2-7; D gene unclear. CDR3 length: 13 residues. V was clipped by 1 base and J by 6 bases, with 10 bases between them. In germline, CDR1 is SGHVS, CDR2 FNYEAQ. The CDR3 sequence: CASSLDSASEQYF. CDR3 coding DNA: TGTGCCAGCAGCTTAGACTCCGCGTCCGAGCAGTACTTC.

This sequence joins TRBV7-9 and TRBJ2-2; 8 positions match TRBD1. CDR1 is SEHNR and CDR2 is FQNEAQ in the germline V gene (reference sequence). V lost 6 bases, J lost 4 bases, and 4 bases stayed unmatched. The CDR3 contains 14 residues. The CDR3 spells CASRGTGFTGELFF. DNA for the CDR3: TGTGCCAGCAGGGGGACAGGATTCACCGGGGAGCTGTTTTTT.

This clonotype was counted only a few times. This rearrangement joins TRBV12-3 or TRBV12-4 to TRBJ1-4; 10 bases match TRBD1. The junction had 6 bases not matched to a gene; V was cut back by 5 bases and J by 6 bases. This CDR3 has 15 amino acids. This CDR3 is CASSIRQGADEKLFF. As DNA, the CDR3 is TGTGCCAGCAGTATCCGACAGGGGGCTGATGAAAAACTGTTTTTT.

This clonotype was detected only a few times. This chain links TRBV10-2 with TRBJ1-1; possibly TRBD1 for D (5 bases). V was cut by 8 bases and J by 6 bases, with 13 bases left in between. The germline V gene has CDR1 WSHSY and CDR2 SAAADI. The CDR3 totals 12 residues. The CDR3 loop is CASLLPGAEAFF. DNA of the CDR3: TGCGCCAGCCTACTCCCGGGGGCTGAAGCTTTCTTT.

The chain uses TRBV7-9 and TRBJ1-1; D is perhaps TRBD1 (6 bases). Germline-derived CDR1 and CDR2 are SEHNR and FQNEAQ (reference sequence). CDR3 length: 15 residues. V was cut by 5 bases and J by 4 bases, with 17 bases left in between. CDR3 in DNA: TGTGCCAGCAGCGGTACTCAGGGGTTGAGCACTGAAGCTTTCTTT. This codes for CASSGTQGLSTEAFF.

Here the CDR3 DNA reads TGCGCCAGCAGTCAATCGCGGGCGGGAGAGGAGACCCAGTACTTC. This sequence encodes CASSQSRAGEETQYF. The rearrangement links TRBV23-1 to TRBJ2-5; 7 bases fit TRBD2. TRBV23-1 is recorded as an ORF, its role being uncertain. This CDR3 is built from 15 residues. V shed 0 bases and J 5 bases; nucleotides not matched to a gene: 6.

The sample holds a few counts of this clonotype. The genes are TRBV4-1 and TRBJ2-7; 8 nucleotides agree with TRBD1. This CDR3 is 14 amino acids long. Trimming took 2 bases from V and 6 from J; bases not matched to a gene: 6. CDR1 is MGHRA, CDR2 YSYEKL, per germline. CDR3 loop: CASSQTQGGGEQYF. For the CDR3, the DNA is TGCGCCAGCAGCCAAACACAGGGGGGCGGCGAGCAGTACTTC.

This chain uses TRBV7-9 with TRBJ2-1; 7 bases agree with TRBD1. Trimming removed 4 bases from V and 6 bases from J; junction bases left unmatched: 6. Germline V lookup: CDR1 SEHNR, CDR2 FQNEAQ (reference sequence). CDR3 length equals 14 residues. The CDR3 bases are TGTGCCAGCAGCTCTGATACAGGGGTCAATGAGCAGTTCTTC. Protein: CASSSDTGVNEQFF.

There are a few counts of this clonotype. V gene TRBV10-2 combines with J gene TRBJ2-7; TRBD2 aligns across 9 bases. The CDR3 sequence is 17 residues long. J was trimmed by 1 base and V by 5 bases; bases with no gene match: 12. Germline V gives CDR1 WSHSY, CDR2 SAAADI. The CDR3 region has the DNA TGCGCCAGCAGTAGAAAGCGGGGGGACCTCCCTTCCTACGAGCAGTACTTC. Translation: CASSRKRGDLPSYEQYF.